The clone carrying this T cell receptor beta chain was seen a single time. Measured with immunoSEQ multiplex PCR; TCRdb has only the in-frame clones, and not every one. Here the sample spans 180,000 or so clones, approximately 93% being singletons. The data were obtained in a study of T cell responses to AZD1222 COVID-19 vaccine. The ends lost 7 bases at V and 5 bases at J; junction bases unmatched: 12. From germline, CDR1 is MNHEY and CDR2 SVGAGI. CDR3 size: 15 residues. This receptor was taken from an adult who received the AZD1222 COVID-19 vaccine. V and J are TRBV6-5 and TRBJ1-1; 8 bases map to TRBD1. The specimen was peripheral blood, collected 28 days after the second AZD1222 dose. CDR3 residues: CASNEVGTGGTEAFF. CDR3 DNA sequence: TGTGCCAGCAACGAAGTGGGGACAGGTGGTACTGAAGCTTTCTTT.